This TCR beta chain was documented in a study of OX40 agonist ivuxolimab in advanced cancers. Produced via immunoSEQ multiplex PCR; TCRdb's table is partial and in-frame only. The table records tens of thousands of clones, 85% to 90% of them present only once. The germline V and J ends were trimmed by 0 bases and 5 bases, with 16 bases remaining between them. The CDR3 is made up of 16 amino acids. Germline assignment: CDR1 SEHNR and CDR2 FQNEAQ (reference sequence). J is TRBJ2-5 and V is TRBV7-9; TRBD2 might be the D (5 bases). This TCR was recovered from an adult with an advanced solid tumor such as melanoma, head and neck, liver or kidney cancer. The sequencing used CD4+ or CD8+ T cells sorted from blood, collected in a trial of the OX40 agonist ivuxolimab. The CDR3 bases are TGTGCCAGCAGCTTAGCGGGAGTCTCGGGCGGGGAGACCCAGTACTTC. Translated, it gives CASSLAGVSGGETQYF.